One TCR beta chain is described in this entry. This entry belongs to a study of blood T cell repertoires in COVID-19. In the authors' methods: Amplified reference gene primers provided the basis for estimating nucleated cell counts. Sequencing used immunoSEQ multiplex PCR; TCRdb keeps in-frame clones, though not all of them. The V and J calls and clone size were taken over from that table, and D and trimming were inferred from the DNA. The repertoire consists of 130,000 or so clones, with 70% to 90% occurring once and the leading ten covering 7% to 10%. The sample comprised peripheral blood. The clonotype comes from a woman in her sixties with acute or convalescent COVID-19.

CDR3 nucleotide sequence: TGCAGTGCTAGCTCCGGTAGCGAGCAGTACTTC. This sequence encodes CSASSGSEQYF. The chain employs TRBV20-1 and TRBJ2-7, with D hard to call. V lost 3 bases, J lost 6 bases, and 9 bases lay in between. Per germline, CDR1 DFQATT and CDR2 SNEGSKA (reference sequence). The CDR3 consists of 11 residues.